This T cell receptor (beta chain) appears in the sequencing data of a study of response to subunit inactivated influenza vaccine. Notes on the study in general: Seasonal influenza vaccination, on each occasion, was suggested by the authors to recruit few new T cells.

The ends were cut back, 5 bases at V and 7 bases at J, with 14 bases in the middle. The CDR3 loop spans 12 amino acids. Germline V gives CDR1 DFQATT, CDR2 SNEGSKA (reference sequence). TCRdb reprocessed the RT-PCR reads via MiXCR and lists one record per CDR3 protein. Of roughly 290,000 distinct CDR3 sequences listed, 21% are singletons. Concerning this clonotype: Its antigen is still unknown.

The sample here was PBMCs from blood, taken approximately 20 months after vaccination. This chain connects TRBV20-1 to TRBJ1-2, with no clear D. The clonotype comes from a man aged 45 to 75 who received an inactivated influenza vaccine. CDR3 coding DNA: TGCAGTGCTGACCGGGAAAATAGTGGCTACACCTTC. This translates into CSADRENSGYTF.